Listed here are 3 T cell receptor beta chains from one sample, sequenced in a study of vaccination effects on CD4 cells after COVID-19. TCRdb's copy holds only in-frame clones and misses some; the assay was immunoSEQ multiplex PCR. Of more than 25,000 clones in the sample, around 75% were seen once. The antigens these receptors bind are not known. Using viral peptide pools, the ViraFEST assay grew out antigen-specific CD4+ T cells prior to sequencing. Culture lasted around eleven days before CD4+ T cell isolation. Participants completed two doses of the BNT162b2 or mRNA-1273 vaccine. The starting material was CD4+ T cells from PBMCs cultured with SARS-CoV-2 spike peptides, obtained after COVID-19 vaccination. These receptor sequences come from a human donor who received a COVID-19 vaccine. Some clones in this sample may be carry-over from other donors' samples.

The chain joins TRBV5-1 to TRBJ2-5, with a tentative D call TRBD2 (5 bases). From germline, CDR1 is SGHRS and CDR2 YFSETQ. The CDR3 has 14 residues. V lost 0 bases, J lost 3 bases, and 9 bases lay in between. CDR3 region: CASSLAPEEETQYF. The CDR3 nucleotides are TGCGCCAGCAGCTTGGCCCCGGAGGAAGAGACCCAGTACTTC.

This rearrangement joins TRBV4-1 to TRBJ2-5, with TRBD2 matching 14 bases. Losses at the gene ends were 6 bases for V and 6 bases for J; bases not matched to a gene: 3. The CDR3 consists of 14 residues. Per the germline V gene, CDR1 is MGHRA and CDR2 is YSYEKL. CDR3 loop: CASSGTSGGKTQYF. The CDR3 nucleotides are TGCGCCAGCAGTGGGACTAGCGGGGGAAAGACCCAGTACTTC.

The V and J genes are TRBV6-1 and TRBJ2-1; 8 bases fit TRBD2. The germline CDR1 and CDR2 sequences are MNHNS and SASEGT. The trim removed 3 bases at V and 5 bases at J, leaving 15 bases unmatched. CDR3 length: 18 amino acids. The CDR3 nucleotides read TGTGCCAGCAGTGAGCCCAACCGGCTAGCGGGCCTGCACAATGAGCAGTTCTTC. Translated: CASSEPNRLAGLHNEQFF.